Here is one T cell receptor (beta chain) with its context. The antigen is unknown. Assay: immunoSEQ multiplex PCR; the TCRdb copy retains only in-frame clones and omits some. The table records some 89,000 clones, around nine tenths of them present only once. This sample stems from a study of T cell responses to AZD1222 COVID-19 vaccine. General study points: Compared with day 0, the breadth and depth of the Spike-specific TCR repertoire rose significantly after two doses of AZD1222. Donors were largely white British and mainly female; clonal diversity was possibly underestimated. Of spike-specific TCRs, nearly half reportedly target regions left unmutated in variants. The number of AZD1222 recipients seropositive at baseline was only six.

Looked up from germline, CDR1 is MDHEN and CDR2 is SYDVKM. V dropped 2 bases and J dropped 3; count of bases not matched to a gene: 10. CDR3 length: 17 amino acids. The sample in question was peripheral blood, obtained on day 0 of MenACWY control vaccination. The chain combines TRBV28 with TRBJ2-7, with 10 bases lining up with TRBD2. The receptor was isolated from an adult in good health. The CDR3 DNA sequence: TGTGCCAGCAGTTTAGGGGCTAGCGGGAGAGGAGACTACGAGCAGTACTTC. Translation: CASSLGASGRGDYEQYF.